The text below deals with one T cell receptor beta chain. Its cognate antigen is unknown. These data come from a study of CD8+CD57+ T cells in acquired aplastic anemia. Study background: Recorded DNA amounts for sorted CD4+ and CD8+ cells had an average of approximately 2.9 ug. Study-wide results and caveats: The same twenty-nine CD8+ CDR3 sequences occurred in patients and in controls.

The CDR3 is made up of 13 amino acids. In germline, CDR1 is LNHNV, CDR2 YYDKDF (reference sequence). Between the trimmed V and J ends, which lost 3 bases and 1 base, there was a span of 7 bases. Investigators profiled TCR beta VDJ and CDR3 from genomic DNA template. MiXCR was run by TCRdb on the reads, yielding one entry per CDR3 protein. This sample has about 210,000 distinct CDR3 sequences, with 30% to 40% found just once. Sequencing was carried out using sorted CD4+, CD8+, or CD8+CD57+ T cells (not recorded which) from PBMCs. The V call is TRBV15, the J call TRBJ2-7; possible D gene TRBD1, 5 bases. The sequence was collected from a human donor in good health, serving as a control. CDR3 coding DNA: TGTGCCACCAGCAGGGACACTTCCTACGAGCAGTACTTC. As protein: CATSRDTSYEQYF.